A selection of T cell receptor beta chains follows, all from one sample in a study of T cell responses to AZD1222 COVID-19 vaccine. Here immunoSEQ multiplex PCR was the method, and the copy in TCRdb shows in-frame clones only, minus some. In the table there are 95,000 to 110,000 clones, over 80% of which are singletons. The sequencing used peripheral blood, collected on day 0 of AZD1222 vaccination. The receptors originated from an adult in good health. CDR3s include the opening cysteine and the closing phenylalanine or tryptophan. The order of the fields is CDR3 protein, CDR3 DNA, V gene, CDR3 length, J gene, D gene, clone size. A D gene is named only where the DNA matches it firmly. A row's size may be missing; if present it is once, few, many or a size class.

CSVATGQGLLATNEKLFF,TGCAGCGTTGCGACGGGACAGGGGCTCCTTGCAACTAATGAAAAACTGTTTTTT,TRBV29-1,18,TRBJ1-4,TRBD1,.
CAISDPGLAIGNEQFF,TGTGCCATCAGTGACCCGGGACTAGCTATCGGCAATGAGCAGTTCTTC,TRBV10-3,16,TRBJ2-1,TRBD2,.
CASSQVGGEITDTQYF,TGTGCCAGCAGCCAAGTTGGGGGGGAGATCACAGATACGCAGTATTTT,TRBV3-1/TRBV3-2,16,TRBJ2-3,TRBD2,.
CASSLTGNTGELFF,TGTGCCAGCAGCTTGACAGGGAACACCGGGGAGCTGTTTTTT,TRBV7-9,14,TRBJ2-2,.,.
CATSRDGGNYGYTF,TGTGCCACCAGCAGAGATGGGGGTAACTATGGCTACACCTTC,TRBV15,14,TRBJ1-2,.,.
CASSDSSGSGTDTQYF,TGTGCCAGCAGTGACTCGTCCGGGTCCGGCACAGATACGCAGTATTTT,TRBV6-4,16,TRBJ2-3,.,.
CASRVGTRAQYF,TGTGCCAGCAGGGTCGGGACTAGAGCGCAGTATTTT,TRBV28,12,TRBJ2-3,TRBD2,.
CATSLPGGEKLFF,TGTGCCACTTCCCTCCCCGGTGGCGAAAAACTGTTTTTT,TRBV28,13,TRBJ1-4,.,.
CAWSVGWGSIGEQYF,TGTGCCTGGAGTGTAGGGTGGGGGTCAATAGGGGAGCAGTACTTC,TRBV30,15,TRBJ2-7,.,.
CASSYERQSNQPQHF,TGTGCCAGCAGTTACGAAAGACAGAGTAATCAGCCCCAGCATTTT,TRBV6-6,15,TRBJ1-5,.,.
CASTTASTDTQYF,TGCGCCAGCACCACGGCGAGCACAGATACGCAGTATTTT,TRBV5-1,13,TRBJ2-3,.,.
CASSTEGVNSPLHF,TGTGCCAGTAGTACCGAGGGAGTTAATTCACCCCTCCACTTT,TRBV19,14,TRBJ1-6,.,once
CASSLEQGGEKLFF,TGCGCCAGCAGCTTGGAACAGGGCGGTGAAAAACTGTTTTTT,TRBV5-1,14,TRBJ1-4,.,.
CASSWTSGGAPQYF,TGTGCCAGCAGTTGGACTAGCGGGGGGGCTCCGCAGTATTTT,TRBV3-1/TRBV3-2,14,TRBJ2-3,TRBD2,.
CASSLEPGGGRVSPLHF,TGTGCCAGCAGCTTAGAGCCCGGCGGAGGGAGGGTTTCACCCCTCCACTTT,TRBV7-8,17,TRBJ1-6,.,.
CASSLQAGGNYEQYF,TGTGCCAGCAGCTTACAAGCGGGAGGAAATTACGAGCAGTACTTC,TRBV7-2,15,TRBJ2-7,TRBD2,once
CASSPVSDGRNTEAFF,TGTGCCAGTAGTCCGGTATCTGACGGTCGGAACACTGAAGCTTTCTTT,TRBV19,16,TRBJ1-1,.,.
CATHRAGGNTIYF,TGTGCCACCCACAGGGCGGGAGGAAACACCATATATTTT,TRBV6-5,13,TRBJ1-3,.,.
CATTFRGIGNTEAFF,TGTGCCACCACGTTCCGAGGGATCGGGAACACTGAAGCTTTCTTT,TRBV7-9,15,TRBJ1-1,.,.
CASSSAGSIWTQYF,TGTGCCAGCAGTTCAGCGGGCTCCATTTGGACCCAGTACTTC,TRBV28,14,TRBJ2-5,.,.
CASSLSKGEQFF,TGTGCCAGCAGTCTCAGTAAAGGTGAGCAGTTCTTC,TRBV12-3/TRBV12-4,12,TRBJ2-1,.,.
CASSPGLAGSYNEQFF,TGTGCCAGCAGTCCTGGACTAGCGGGCTCCTACAATGAGCAGTTCTTC,TRBV11-3,16,TRBJ2-1,TRBD2,.
CASSPQGGPQHF,TGTGCCAGCAGCCCCCAGGGGGGGCCCCAGCATTTT,TRBV7-2,12,TRBJ1-5,TRBD1,.
CASSRVDTQYF,TGTGCCAGCAGCCGCGTCGATACGCAGTATTTT,TRBV6-2/TRBV6-3,11,TRBJ2-3,.,.
CASSPPDRNPYEQYF,TGTGCCAGCAGCCCCCCGGACAGGAACCCCTACGAGCAGTACTTC,TRBV7-9,15,TRBJ2-7,TRBD1,.
CSVDPTGGHGYTF,TGCAGCGTTGACCCGACAGGGGGCCATGGCTACACCTTC,TRBV29-1,13,TRBJ1-2,TRBD1,.
CASSYPVGRARSGTQYF,TGTGCCAGCAGCTACCCAGTCGGGAGGGCCCGGTCCGGGACCCAGTACTTC,TRBV7-9,17,TRBJ2-5,TRBD2,once
CASSQANFPTYNEQFF,TGCGCCAGCAGCCAAGCGAACTTTCCGACCTACAATGAGCAGTTCTTC,TRBV4-1,16,TRBJ2-1,.,.
CASSMGSGTSNQPQHF,TGTGCCAGTAGTATGGGTTCGGGGACTAGCAATCAGCCCCAGCATTTT,TRBV19,16,TRBJ1-5,.,.
CASSYSGRNTEAFF,TGTGCCAGCAGTTACTCAGGGAGAAACACTGAAGCTTTCTTT,TRBV6-2/TRBV6-3,14,TRBJ1-1,.,.
CASRRDTGNEKLFF,TGTGCCAGCCGGCGGGACACCGGTAATGAAAAACTGTTTTTT,TRBV5-4,14,TRBJ1-4,.,.
CASSLALGTENEKLFF,TGCGCCAGCAGCTTGGCCCTAGGGACAGAAAATGAAAAACTGTTTTTT,TRBV5-1,16,TRBJ1-4,TRBD1,.
CASSLDRSNQPQHF,TGTGCCAGCAGCTTGGACAGGAGCAATCAGCCCCAGCATTTT,TRBV5-8,14,TRBJ1-5,.,.
CASSLARGRDNEQFF,TGCGCCAGCAGCTTGGCCCGGGGCAGGGACAATGAGCAGTTCTTC,TRBV5-1,15,TRBJ2-1,.,.
CASSYRDKGAYEQYF,TGTGCCAGCAGCTACAGGGATAAGGGGGCCTACGAGCAGTACTTC,TRBV4-2,15,TRBJ2-7,.,.
CASSPPKVAGGHGYTF,TGTGCCAGCAGTCCCCCTAAGGTGGCAGGGGGGCATGGCTACACCTTC,TRBV28,16,TRBJ1-2,TRBD1,.
CASVSPGTGGKGYTF,TGTGCCAGCGTGTCCCCCGGGACAGGGGGCAAAGGCTACACCTTC,TRBV28,15,TRBJ1-2,TRBD1,.
CASSWSFSLDYGYTF,TGTGCCAGCAGCTGGAGTTTTTCCCTAGACTATGGCTACACCTTC,TRBV5-5,15,TRBJ1-2,.,.
CASSNDRGNYGYTF,TGTGCCAGCAGTAACGACAGGGGTAACTATGGCTACACCTTC,TRBV27,14,TRBJ1-2,TRBD1,.
CASSDVDGYTF,TGTGCCAGCAGCGATGTAGATGGCTACACCTTC,TRBV9,11,TRBJ1-2,.,.
CASSATGQAQEKLFF,TGTGCCAGCAGTGCAACAGGACAAGCTCAGGAAAAACTGTTTTTT,TRBV2,15,TRBJ1-4,.,.
CASSLGLVTGELFF,TGTGCCAGCAGCTTAGGCCTTGTCACCGGGGAGCTGTTTTTT,TRBV7-9,14,TRBJ2-2,.,.